A selection of T cell receptor beta chains follows, all from one sample in a study of graft-versus-host responses after intestinal transplantation. No cognate antigen is known for these TCRs. TCRdb's table, derived via immunoSEQ multiplex PCR, lists solely in-frame clones and lacks some. The repertoire holds about 39,000 clones, with about 95% as singletons. The sample in question was unstimulated CD8+ T cells sorted from spleen or lymph node cells, obtained before transplant. The source of these receptors is a human donor who was the organ donor for an intestinal transplant. Both conserved end residues are part of each CDR3. A D gene is named only where the DNA matches it firmly. Some rows mark clone size as missing; the rest say once, few, many or name a class of expanded clone.

clone_size d_call j_call v_call cdr3_aa cdr3_nt
NA TRBD2 TRBJ2-2 TRBV5-1 CASSLPLAGGFTGELFF TGCGCCAGCAGCTTGCCACTAGCGGGGGGATTCACCGGGGAGCTGTTTTTT
NA TRBD1 TRBJ2-3 TRBV28 CASSFGVGRGRTDTQYF TGTGCCAGCAGTTTTGGAGTGGGCAGGGGGCGCACAGATACGCAGTATTTT
NA NA TRBJ1-6 TRBV7-8 CASSPRRKGPFYNSPLHF TGTGCCAGCAGCCCACGTCGCAAGGGGCCCTTCTATAATTCACCCCTCCACTTT
NA TRBD1 TRBJ2-5 TRBV9 CASSVEVDRGQQETQYF TGTGCCAGCAGCGTAGAGGTGGACAGGGGGCAACAAGAGACCCAGTACTTC
NA NA TRBJ1-2 TRBV7-3 CASSLTGGGLGYTF TGTGCCAGCAGCTTAACGGGGGGCGGCCTCGGCTACACCTTC
NA NA TRBJ2-3 TRBV5-1 CASSSGQGWPDTQYF TGCGCCAGCAGCTCCGGGCAGGGGTGGCCAGATACGCAGTATTTT
NA NA TRBJ1-1 TRBV7-9 CASSLLGADTEAFF TGTGCCAGCAGCTTACTAGGGGCGGACACTGAAGCTTTCTTT
NA NA TRBJ1-2 TRBV6-5 CASSYGAYGYTF TGTGCCAGCAGTTACGGGGCCTATGGCTACACCTTC
NA TRBD1 TRBJ1-1 TRBV4-3 CASSQGGTGSLEAFF TGCGCCAGCAGCCAAGGTGGGACAGGGAGCCTGGAAGCTTTCTTT
NA NA TRBJ1-6 TRBV10-3 CAIHVGGNSPLHF TGTGCCATACATGTTGGGGGTAATTCACCCCTCCACTTT
NA NA TRBJ2-6 TRBV11-1 CASSLTFSGANVLTF TGTGCCAGCAGCTTAACTTTCTCTGGGGCCAACGTCCTGACTTTC
NA TRBD2 TRBJ2-1 TRBV14 CASSLGLADYNEQFF TGTGCCAGCAGCCTAGGACTAGCGGACTACAATGAGCAGTTCTTC
NA NA TRBJ2-1 TRBV4-3 CASSQVDRPNNEQFF TGCGCCAGCAGCCAAGTGGACCGACCCAACAATGAGCAGTTCTTC
NA NA TRBJ2-1 TRBV30 CAWSVLSGQFF TGTGCCTGGAGTGTACTCAGTGGGCAGTTCTTC
NA NA TRBJ2-7 TRBV4-3 CASSQDGPGGSYEQYF TGCGCCAGCAGCCAAGATGGGCCCGGGGGCTCCTACGAGCAGTACTTC
NA NA TRBJ2-2 TRBV7-6 CASSLGTVTGELFF TGTGCCAGCAGCTTAGGGACCGTAACCGGGGAGCTGTTTTTT
once TRBD2 TRBJ2-1 TRBV27 CASSFRGGGYNEQFF TGTGCCAGCAGTTTTCGGGGGGGCGGGTACAATGAGCAGTTCTTC
NA NA TRBJ2-7 TRBV7-9 CASSPGLTSYEQYF TGTGCCAGCAGCCCCGGACTAACCTCCTACGAGCAGTACTTC
NA NA TRBJ1-5 TRBV6-5 CASSYLVGQPQHF TGTGCCAGCAGTTACTTGGTAGGCCAGCCCCAGCATTTT
NA TRBD2 TRBJ2-1 TRBV10-3 CATLTSGGNEQFF TGTGCCACCTTGACTAGCGGGGGCAATGAGCAGTTCTTC
NA NA TRBJ2-1 TRBV27 CASMLAGVWDNEQFF TGTGCCAGCATGTTAGCCGGGGTCTGGGACAATGAGCAGTTCTTC
NA NA TRBJ1-1 TRBV6-5 CASSYSLGGSTEAFF TGTGCCAGCAGTTACTCTTTGGGGGGTAGCACTGAAGCTTTCTTT
NA NA TRBJ1-1 TRBV6-1 CASRTTGWGNTEAFF TGTGCCAGCAGAACAACAGGGTGGGGGAACACTGAAGCTTTCTTT
NA NA TRBJ2-1 TRBV7-9 CASSLVVYNEQFF TGTGCCAGCAGCTTAGTAGTTTACAATGAGCAGTTCTTC
NA NA TRBJ2-5 TRBV9 CASSVAWGAGETQYF TGTGCCAGCAGCGTAGCATGGGGGGCCGGAGAGACCCAGTACTTC
NA TRBD1 TRBJ1-1 TRBV4-3 CASSQDPGQGQEAFF TGCGCCAGCAGCCAAGATCCCGGACAGGGCCAAGAAGCTTTCTTT
NA TRBD1 TRBJ1-6 TRBV4-1 CASSQEGQGNSPLHF TGCGCCAGCAGCCAAGAGGGACAGGGAAATTCACCCCTCCACTTT
NA NA TRBJ2-7 TRBV2 CASSPSLGSTLYEQYF TGTGCCAGCAGTCCCAGCCTGGGGAGTACTTTATACGAGCAGTACTTC
NA TRBD1 TRBJ1-3 TRBV5-4 CASSFSGGSGNTIYF TGTGCCAGCAGCTTTTCAGGGGGCTCTGGAAACACCATATATTTT
NA NA TRBJ2-7 TRBV29-1 CSVEGVGGHEQYF TGCAGCGTTGAGGGTGTCGGGGGCCACGAGCAGTACTTC
NA NA TRBJ1-4 TRBV4-1 CASSQGTTGGEKLFF TGCGCCAGCAGCCAAGGGACAACTGGAGGGGAAAAACTGTTTTTT
NA NA TRBJ2-7 TRBV29-1 CSVPFMGEQYF TGCAGCGTCCCCTTCATGGGGGAGCAGTACTTC
NA NA TRBJ2-7 TRBV28 CASSLWTGYEQYF TGTGCCAGCAGTTTATGGACAGGCTACGAGCAGTACTTC
NA NA TRBJ2-3 TRBV5-1 CASSLVTLSDTQYF TGCGCCAGCAGCTTGGTGACCTTATCCGATACGCAGTATTTT
NA NA TRBJ1-3 TRBV4-1 CASSLEGGPSFSGNTIYF TGCGCCAGCAGCCTGGAGGGAGGGCCTAGCTTCTCTGGAAACACCATATATTTT
NA NA TRBJ1-3 TRBV7-9 CASSLGQESGNTIYF TGTGCCAGCAGCTTAGGACAGGAGTCTGGAAACACCATATATTTT
NA NA TRBJ1-4 TRBV2 CARSGRDATNEKLFF TGTGCCAGGAGCGGCAGGGACGCAACTAATGAAAAACTGTTTTTT
NA TRBD2 TRBJ2-4 TRBV6-4 CASSGSGGLAKNIQYF TGTGCCAGCAGTGGTAGCGGGGGGCTAGCCAAAAACATTCAGTACTTC
NA NA TRBJ1-6 TRBV15 CATSRLGHSPLHF TGTGCCACCAGCCGTCTGGGGCACTCACCCCTCCACTTT
NA TRBD1 TRBJ1-2 TRBV28 CASSLKQGPLDYGYTF TGTGCCAGCAGTTTAAAACAGGGGCCCTTGGACTATGGCTACACCTTC
NA TRBD2 TRBJ2-1 TRBV9 CASSVVLAGAGNEQFF TGTGCCAGCAGCGTAGTCCTAGCGGGGGCAGGAAATGAGCAGTTCTTC
NA TRBD1 TRBJ2-1 TRBV10-1 CASSETGEEQFF TGCGCCAGCAGTGAGACAGGGGAAGAGCAGTTCTTC
once TRBD1 TRBJ1-5 TRBV27 CASRPHRGHQPQHF TGTGCCAGCAGACCCCACAGGGGGCACCAGCCCCAGCATTTT
NA NA TRBJ1-2 TRBV9 CASSVDGNYGYTF TGTGCCAGCAGCGTCGACGGGAACTATGGCTACACCTTC
NA NA TRBJ1-2 TRBV29-1 CSVPRRGGYTF TGCAGCGTCCCCCGGCGGGGAGGCTACACCTTC
NA TRBD1 TRBJ2-7 TRBV6-5 CASSYVSGTAYEQYF TGTGCCAGCAGTTACGTGTCCGGGACAGCCTACGAGCAGTACTTC
NA NA TRBJ1-5 TRBV15 CATSRGDSNQPQHF TGTGCCACCAGCAGGGGGGATAGCAATCAGCCCCAGCATTTT
NA NA TRBJ2-3 TRBV6-5 CATSTELSTDTQYF TGTGCCACGTCGACAGAGCTTAGCACAGATACGCAGTATTTT
NA NA TRBJ2-2 TRBV7-9 CASRGQGLSNTGELFF TGTGCCAGCCGGGGCCAGGGGCTATCGAACACCGGGGAGCTGTTTTTT
NA TRBD2 TRBJ2-1 TRBV19 CASPRDYHNEQFF TGTGCCAGTCCCCGGGACTACCACAATGAGCAGTTCTTC